A selection of T cell receptor beta chains follows, all from one sample in a study of graft-versus-host responses after intestinal transplantation. Their specific antigens are unknown. Libraries were prepared by immunoSEQ multiplex PCR; TCRdb keeps only in-frame clonotypes and omits some of them. The table records about 39,000 clones, over 85% of them present only once. Material: unstimulated CD8+ T cells sorted from spleen or lymph node cells, obtained before transplant. The receptors shown here come from a human donor who was the organ donor for an intestinal transplant. Both conserved end residues are part of each CDR3. D genes are given only for firm matches. Clone size is shown for a subset of rows, as once, few, many or a class of expanded clone.

J | V | D | size | CDR3 | DNA
TRBJ2-5 | TRBV7-9 | NA | NA | CASSSDTQETQYF | TGTGCCAGCAGCTCAGATACACAAGAGACCCAGTACTTC
TRBJ2-7 | TRBV6-6 | TRBD2 | once | CASSPLAGGDEQYF | TGTGCCAGCAGTCCACTAGCGGGAGGGGACGAGCAGTACTTC
TRBJ2-1 | TRBV11-1 | TRBD2 | NA | CASSLKTSGAIEQFF | TGTGCCAGCAGCTTAAAGACTAGCGGGGCTATCGAGCAGTTCTTC
TRBJ2-1 | TRBV15 | NA | NA | CATSMGKGPYNEQFF | TGTGCCACCAGCATGGGCAAGGGCCCTTACAATGAGCAGTTCTTC
TRBJ2-7 | TRBV7-2 | NA | NA | CASSRPLLGSRGYEQYF | TGTGCCAGCAGCCGACCTCTCCTAGGGTCTAGGGGCTACGAGCAGTACTTC
TRBJ1-1 | TRBV4-1 | TRBD1 | NA | CASSQETGRGAFF | TGCGCCAGCAGCCAAGAGACAGGGCGGGGAGCTTTCTTT
TRBJ2-7 | TRBV21-1 | NA | NA | CASSKVPRDRPYEQYF | TGTGCCAGCAGCAAAGTGCCTCGGGACAGGCCCTACGAGCAGTACTTC
TRBJ2-3 | TRBV21-1 | NA | NA | CASSKGGLAADTQYF | TGTGCCAGCAGCAAAGGGGGACTAGCAGCCGATACGCAGTATTTT
TRBJ2-7 | TRBV2 | TRBD2 | NA | CASAGLAGVYEQYF | TGTGCCAGCGCGGGGCTAGCGGGAGTCTACGAGCAGTACTTC
TRBJ1-3 | TRBV9 | NA | NA | CASSVVDRGPSGNTIYF | TGTGCCAGCAGCGTAGTAGACAGAGGGCCCTCTGGAAACACCATATATTTT
TRBJ1-4 | TRBV13 | NA | NA | CASSLGLNEKLFF | TGTGCCAGCAGCCTCGGGCTTAATGAAAAACTGTTTTTT
TRBJ1-1 | TRBV27 | NA | NA | CASSLSWQLTEAFF | TGTGCCAGCAGTTTATCGTGGCAGCTCACTGAAGCTTTCTTT
TRBJ1-1 | TRBV10-3 | NA | NA | CAISESASNTEAFF | TGTGCCATCAGTGAGTCGGCCAGTAACACTGAAGCTTTCTTT
TRBJ2-1 | TRBV20-1 | NA | NA | CSARFGGEQFF | TGCAGTGCTAGATTTGGGGGAGAGCAGTTCTTC
TRBJ2-1 | TRBV7-3 | TRBD2 | NA | CASSLILAENNEQFF | TGTGCCAGCAGCTTAATACTAGCGGAGAACAATGAGCAGTTCTTC
TRBJ2-7 | TRBV5-1 | NA | NA | CASGTGRTYEQYF | TGCGCCAGCGGAACGGGACGGACCTACGAGCAGTACTTC
TRBJ2-5 | TRBV27 | TRBD2 | NA | CASSPGLAGGVLRGEQYF | TGTGCCAGCAGTCCCGGACTAGCGGGAGGGGTACTTCGAGGAGAGCAGTACTTC
TRBJ2-6 | TRBV5-8 | TRBD1 | NA | CASSHGQGGANVLTF | TGTGCCAGCAGCCATGGACAGGGCGGAGCCAACGTCCTGACTTTC
TRBJ2-1 | TRBV6-5 | NA | NA | CASSYAHYNEQFF | TGTGCCAGCAGTTACGCCCACTACAATGAGCAGTTCTTC
TRBJ2-7 | TRBV28 | TRBD1 | once | CASSQGQGLRYEQYF | TGTGCCAGCAGTCAAGGACAGGGGCTTAGATACGAGCAGTACTTC
TRBJ2-7 | TRBV5-5 | NA | NA | CASNRAYEQYF | TGTGCCAGCAATAGAGCCTACGAGCAGTACTTC
TRBJ2-1 | TRBV5-1 | NA | NA | CASSLPYLSYNEQFF | TGCGCCAGCAGCTTGCCCTACCTCTCCTACAATGAGCAGTTCTTC
TRBJ1-5 | TRBV19 | NA | NA | CASSIRPVGFGNQPQHF | TGTGCCAGTAGTATCAGGCCCGTGGGTTTTGGCAATCAGCCCCAGCATTTT
TRBJ1-1 | TRBV13 | TRBD1 | NA | CASSQGGNTEAFF | TGTGCCAGCAGCCAAGGGGGCAACACTGAAGCTTTCTTT
TRBJ2-2 | TRBV5-4 | NA | NA | CASSQSPGNTGELFF | TGTGCCAGCAGCCAAAGTCCGGGGAACACCGGGGAGCTGTTTTTT
TRBJ1-1 | TRBV2 | NA | NA | CASRTGGGNTEAFF | TGTGCCAGCAGAACCGGGGGAGGAAACACTGAAGCTTTCTTT
TRBJ2-1 | TRBV19 | NA | NA | CASSIFRTNYNEQFF | TGTGCCAGTAGTATATTCCGGACAAATTACAATGAGCAGTTCTTC
TRBJ2-2 | TRBV28 | NA | NA | CASSFIRDFTGELFF | TGTGCCAGCAGTTTTATTCGGGATTTCACCGGGGAGCTGTTTTTT
TRBJ2-7 | TRBV4-3 | TRBD1 | NA | CASSQSTGGEFYEQYF | TGCGCCAGCAGCCAAAGCACAGGGGGAGAATTCTACGAGCAGTACTTC